This T cell receptor (beta chain) appears in the sequencing data of a study of blood T cells in healthy people across ages. For the second PCR, which ran for about 7 to 12 cycles, a sample-barcoded 5' primer and a J-beta primer mix were used. From the 5' RACE reads, TCRdb called clonotypes with MiXCR, one entry per CDR3 protein. This sample has nearly 800,000 distinct CDR3 sequences, with approximately 25% found just once. V lost 2 bases and J lost 2, with 10 bases in between. The CDR3 loop spans 14 amino acids. Germline V gene data show CDR1 as MNHEY and CDR2 as SVGAGI. The same sample was also studied in work on T cells of mothers and their children.

Input material: blood. The chain has TRBV6-5 and TRBJ2-7, with unresolved D. The clonotype comes from a boy younger than 18 in good health. The CDR3 coding sequence is TGTGCCAGCAGTTACGCGGTTGGCGCCTACGAGCAGTACTTC. This encodes CASSYAVGAYEQYF.